The 7 T cell receptor beta chains below all came from one sample that was sequenced in a study of CD8 T cells in ankylosing spondylitis. One entry per CDR3 protein, called by TCRdb with MiXCR from the 5' RACE reads. In the table there are 250,000 to 350,000 distinct CDR3 sequences, around 21% of which are singletons. Sequenced: blood, either unsorted or a sorted T cell fraction (not recorded which). The receptors derive from a female donor with ankylosing spondylitis or in good health (not recorded which).

The chain uses TRBV6-1 and TRBJ2-2; 7 bases agree with TRBD2. The germline V gene has CDR1 MNHNS and CDR2 SASEGT. The trim removed 7 bases at V and 6 bases at J, leaving 5 bases unmatched. The CDR3 extends over 13 amino acids. The CDR3 region has the DNA TGTGCCAGCACTCGAGGGAGGGCCGGGGAGCTGTTTTTT. Amino acid sequence: CASTRGRAGELFF.

The gene calls are TRBV10-3 and TRBJ1-2, with a possible D match to TRBD1 (6 bases). V lost 8 bases to trimming and J lost 6 bases, with 19 bases between them. This CDR3 has 14 amino acids. Germline-derived CDR1 and CDR2 are ENHRY and SYGVKD. CDR3 nucleotides: TGTGCCATCGGCAAGAACAGGGAGGAAGATGGCTACACCTTC. The encoded protein is CAIGKNREEDGYTF.

This clonotype was counted ten times or more. This chain joins TRBV5-1 and TRBJ2-2, with D unclear. Germline-derived CDR1 and CDR2 are SGHRS and YFSETQ. The CDR3 spans 13 residues. Trimming took off 0 bases at V and 5 bases at J, with 5 bases between the two ends. As DNA, the CDR3 is TGCGCCAGCAGCTTGGAAACAACCGGGGAGCTGTTTTTT. Protein product: CASSLETTGELFF.

The V gene is TRBV28, the J gene TRBJ1-1; D gene uncertain. Germline V gives CDR1 MDHEN, CDR2 SYDVKM. The CDR3 has 12 residues. V lost 9 bases, J lost 4 bases, and 12 bases lay in between. As DNA, the CDR3 is TGTGCCAGGATCCAGTGGGGCACTGAAGCTTTCTTT. Translated: CARIQWGTEAFF.

This clonotype was recorded a few times. The chain combines TRBV27 with TRBJ2-1; D gene uncertain. The CDR3 is 13 amino acids. From germline, CDR1 is MNHEY and CDR2 SMNVEV (reference sequence). V was clipped by 3 bases and J by 3 bases, with 6 bases between them. CDR3 region: CASSFPNYNEQFF. DNA of the CDR3: TGTGCCAGCAGTTTCCCAAACTACAATGAGCAGTTCTTC.

The chain recombines TRBV3-1 with TRBJ2-1, with 10 bases aligning to TRBD2. Germline trimming cut 7 bases from V and 6 bases from J; bases unmatched to any gene: 9. The germline V gene has CDR1 LGHDT and CDR2 YNNKEL (reference sequence). The CDR3 contains 15 residues. In DNA, the CDR3 is TGTGCCAGCACCTACCTAGCGGGAGAAAGCAATGAGCAGTTCTTC. Its translation is CASTYLAGESNEQFF.

This clonotype was detected ten times or more. J is TRBJ2-5 and V is TRBV20-1; 9 nucleotides match TRBD2. Germline V gives CDR1 DFQATT, CDR2 SNEGSKA (reference sequence). This CDR3 region has 15 residues. Losses at the gene ends were 3 bases for V and 1 base for J; bases not matched to a gene: 6. CDR3 coding DNA: TGCAGTGCTAGGAGCGGGAGGCCTGTCCAAGAGACCCAGTACTTC. Protein product: CSARSGRPVQETQYF.